The 14 T cell receptor beta chains listed next were all sequenced from one sample in a study of CD8+ T cells in alopecia areata. Reverse transcription of extracted RNA yielded cDNA, which provided the sequencing template. Generated by immunoSEQ multiplex PCR, the TCRdb table keeps only in-frame clones and is missing some. Here the sample spans 200,000 to 250,000 clones, about two thirds being singletons. This specimen consisted of CD4+ T cells sorted from blood, obtained at week 0. The receptors shown here come from a human donor with alopecia areata.

The chain carries TRBV29-1 and TRBJ2-7; 7 bases are shared with TRBD1. V gave up 6 bases and J gave up 2 bases; unmatched junction bases: 7. The CDR3 extends over 13 amino acids. From germline, CDR1 is SQVTM and CDR2 ANQGSEA. CDR3 region: CSVGTGVTYEQYF. As DNA, the CDR3 is TGCAGCGTCGGTACAGGGGTTACCTACGAGCAGTACTTC.

This clone was seen only a few times. The V and J genes are TRBV21-1 and TRBJ1-1. TRBV21-1 is termed a pseudogene. This CDR3 is built from 14 residues. As DNA, the CDR3 is TGTGCCAGCAGCAAAGAGGCCCCCGGTGCTGAAGCTTTCTTT. Translating gives CASSKEAPGAEAFF.

This clone was detected once. J is TRBJ1-2 and V is TRBV4-3; D possibly corresponds to TRBD1 (5 bases). The CDR3 extends over 16 amino acids. Between the trimmed V and J ends, which lost 5 bases and 1 base, there was a span of 17 bases. Germline loops: CDR1 LGHNA, CDR2 YSLEER. CDR3 protein: CASSSYAGVGNYGYTF. The CDR3 DNA reads as TGCGCCAGCAGCTCTTACGCGGGGGTTGGTAACTATGGCTACACCTTC.

This clone has just a few counts. This rearrangement joins TRBV6-5 to TRBJ2-7, with unresolved D. Trimming pared 3 bases from V and 3 bases from J, leaving 12 bases between. Germline CDR1 reads MNHEY; CDR2 reads SVGAGI. The CDR3 is made up of 14 amino acids. DNA for the CDR3: TGTGCCAGCAGTTATAAGGCGGCCCGCTACGAGCAGTACTTC. Protein product: CASSYKAARYEQYF.

This sequence joins TRBV29-1 and TRBJ1-3; D unclear. Germline-derived CDR1 and CDR2 are SQVTM and ANQGSEA. Trimming shortened V by 4 bases and J by 4 bases, and 11 bases separated the two germline ends. The CDR3 loop spans 13 amino acids. The CDR3 is CSVVGILGNTIYF. CDR3 in DNA: TGCAGCGTTGTCGGGATACTGGGAAACACCATATATTTT.

This clone was picked up a small number of times. This chain joins TRBV4-1 and TRBJ2-2; no reliable D call. The CDR3 totals 11 residues. Germline assignment: CDR1 MGHRA and CDR2 YSYEKL. V dropped 1 base and J dropped 9 bases, with 3 bases sitting between them. The CDR3 reads CASSQGWELFF. CDR3 DNA: TGCGCCAGCAGCCAAGGATGGGAGCTGTTTTTT.

Worth noting for this clone: Within the sample, other DNA sequences also encode this same CDR3. The rearrangement joins TRBV29-1 to TRBJ1-1; no clear D gene. The CDR3 contains 12 residues. Germline CDR1 and CDR2: SQVTM and ANQGSEA. V gave up 4 bases and J gave up 5 bases, with 11 bases separating them. For the CDR3, the DNA is TGCAGCGTTGTTCGGGGAGGGACTGAAGCTTTCTTT. This translates into CSVVRGGTEAFF.

The V and J genes are TRBV30 and TRBJ2-3, with D perhaps being TRBD1 or TRBD2 (6 bases each). V was clipped by 5 bases and J by 0 bases, with 12 bases between them. Germline V gene lookup returns CDR1 GTSNPN and CDR2 SVGIG (reference sequence). The CDR3 covers 14 residues. The DNA for the CDR3 is TGTGCCTGGGGGGGGCCGGGGAGCACAGATACGCAGTATTTT. The encoded protein is CAWGGPGSTDTQYF.

This chain joins TRBV29-1 and TRBJ2-3, with 9 bases fitting TRBD1. The CDR3 loop spans 13 amino acids. Germline V gene lookup returns CDR1 SQVTM and CDR2 ANQGSEA. Germline trimming cut 7 bases from V and 3 bases from J; bases unmatched to any gene: 5. The CDR3 DNA follows: TGCAGCGGGTCGGGACAGGGAACAGATACGCAGTATTTT. It specifies CSGSGQGTDTQYF.

This chain links TRBV9 with TRBJ1-2; D possibly corresponds to TRBD1 (5 bases). The V end lost 3 bases, the J end lost 4 bases, and 10 bases lay between the germline ends. Germline assignment: CDR1 SGDLS and CDR2 YYNGEE. The CDR3 sequence is 13 residues long. The CDR3 here is CASSEDNRYGYTF. DNA for the CDR3: TGTGCCAGCAGCGAGGACAACCGCTATGGCTACACCTTC.

Comments on this clone: Other DNA sequences within the sample encode an identical CDR3. The chain couples TRBV4-3 to TRBJ1-5; D is uncertain. This CDR3 has 13 residues. V was trimmed by 0 bases and J by 5 bases, leaving 5 bases between them. Germline CDR1 and CDR2: LGHNA and YSLEER. DNA of the CDR3: TGCGCCAGCAGCCAAGATAGGGATCAGCCCCAGCATTTT. Its translation: CASSQDRDQPQHF.

The chain carries TRBV29-1 and TRBJ1-5; D possibly corresponds to TRBD1 (5 bases). The CDR3 sequence is 12 residues long. V lost 6 bases to trimming and J lost 5 bases, with 11 bases between them. Germline loops: CDR1 SQVTM, CDR2 ANQGSEA. CDR3 in DNA: TGCAGCGTGGACATTCGATATCAGCCCCAGCATTTT. Amino acids: CSVDIRYQPQHF.

The rearrangement joins TRBV7-2 to TRBJ2-5; D may be TRBD1 (5 bases). The CDR3 is made up of 15 amino acids. The germline V gene encodes CDR1 SGHTA and CDR2 FQGNSA. Trimming took off 5 bases at V and 5 bases at J, with 18 bases between the two ends. CDR3 loop: CASSVRKGPWETQYF. CDR3 nucleotide sequence: TGTGCCAGCAGCGTAAGAAAGGGGCCGTGGGAGACCCAGTACTTC.

The rearrangement uses TRBV4-1 and TRBJ1-4, with D hard to call. With 0 bases removed from V and 4 bases from J, the gap between germline ends came to 12 bases. Germline V CDR1 and CDR2: MGHRA, YSYEKL. The CDR3 is made up of 16 amino acids. The CDR3 loop reads CASSQDFGPINEKLFF. Here the CDR3 DNA reads TGCGCCAGCAGCCAAGACTTCGGACCGATTAATGAAAAACTGTTTTTT.